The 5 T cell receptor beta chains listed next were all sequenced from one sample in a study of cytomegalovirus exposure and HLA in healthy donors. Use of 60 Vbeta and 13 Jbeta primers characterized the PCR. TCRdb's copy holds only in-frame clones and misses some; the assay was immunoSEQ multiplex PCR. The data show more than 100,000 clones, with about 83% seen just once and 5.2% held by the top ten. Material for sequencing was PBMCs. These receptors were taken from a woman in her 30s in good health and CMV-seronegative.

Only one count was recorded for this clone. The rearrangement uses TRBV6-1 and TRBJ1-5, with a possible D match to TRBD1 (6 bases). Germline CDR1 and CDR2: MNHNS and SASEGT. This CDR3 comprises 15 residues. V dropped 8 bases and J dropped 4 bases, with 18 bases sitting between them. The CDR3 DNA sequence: TGTGCCAGCCTCCCGGGGGGGCAGTTGAATCAGCCCCAGCATTTT. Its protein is CASLPGGQLNQPQHF.

CDR3 protein: CASSLQGISGNTIYF. The CDR3 DNA is TGTGCCAGCAGCTTACAGGGTATCTCTGGAAACACCATATATTTT. The chain links TRBV7-2 to TRBJ1-3; D possibly corresponds to TRBD1 (5 bases). V was trimmed by 2 bases and J by 0 bases, leaving 8 bases between them. The germline CDR1 and CDR2 sequences are SGHTA and FQGNSA. The CDR3 length is 15 residues.

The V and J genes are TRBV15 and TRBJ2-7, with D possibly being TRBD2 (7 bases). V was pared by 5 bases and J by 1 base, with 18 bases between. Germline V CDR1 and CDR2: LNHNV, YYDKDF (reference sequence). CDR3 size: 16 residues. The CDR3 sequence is CATSARTGGASYEQYF. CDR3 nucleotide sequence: TGTGCCACCAGCGCTAGGACGGGGGGCGCATCCTACGAGCAGTACTTC.

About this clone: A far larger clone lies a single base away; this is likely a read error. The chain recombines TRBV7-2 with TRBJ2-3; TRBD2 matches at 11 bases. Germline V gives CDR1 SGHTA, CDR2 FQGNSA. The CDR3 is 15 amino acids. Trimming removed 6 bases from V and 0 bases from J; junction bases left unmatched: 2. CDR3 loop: CASSWTSGSTDTQYF. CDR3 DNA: TGTGCCAGCAGTTGGACTAGCGGGAGCACAGATACGCAGTATTTT.

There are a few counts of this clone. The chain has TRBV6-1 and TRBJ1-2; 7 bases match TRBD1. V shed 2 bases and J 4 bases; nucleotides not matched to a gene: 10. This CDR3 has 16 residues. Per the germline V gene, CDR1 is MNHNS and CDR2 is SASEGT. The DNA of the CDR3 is TGTGCCAGCAGTGAATTCGGGCTGGCAGGGGGCTATGGCTACACCTTC. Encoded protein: CASSEFGLAGGYGYTF.